This T cell receptor beta chain was sequenced for a study of regulatory T cells in long-lasting Graves disease. Time point noted: newly diagnosed GD, antithyroid drugs for less than 3 months. RNA from PBMCs was the source of the TCR library. Peripheral blood, at about 9 milliliters, went into EDTA tubes. Arm-PCR of CDR3 regions and iRepertoire HTBI primers were the basis on which TCR beta libraries were built. TCRdb re-analysed the multiplex PCR reads in MiXCR, keeping a single row per CDR3 protein. This sample yields some 560,000 distinct CDR3 sequences, of which around 16% are seen a single time; approximately 25% belongs to the top ten. The V end was cut by 4 bases, the J end by 8 bases, with 10 bases between. The CDR3 covers 12 residues. Germline CDR1 SGHRS, CDR2 YFSETQ. This sample was shared with a second study, whose subject was T cells in Graves' hyperthyroidism and ophthalmopathy. That report adds: Hyperthyroidism, newly diagnosed and lasting under 2 months, affected patients aged 18 to 65. Lactation, pregnancy, other autoimmune disease or uncontrolled infection led to exclusion of patients. First-round RT-PCR with HTBI primers amplified the TCR CDR3 region.

The TCR originated in a woman aged 40-60 years with Graves disease. The chain couples TRBV5-1 to TRBJ2-1; D gene unclear. The source was peripheral blood mononuclear cells (PBMCs), collected at new diagnosis, from a patient treated with antithyroid drugs. CDR3 in amino acids: CASSLPSHEQFF. In DNA form, the CDR3 reads TGCGCCAGCAGCCTCCCGTCCCATGAGCAGTTCTTC.